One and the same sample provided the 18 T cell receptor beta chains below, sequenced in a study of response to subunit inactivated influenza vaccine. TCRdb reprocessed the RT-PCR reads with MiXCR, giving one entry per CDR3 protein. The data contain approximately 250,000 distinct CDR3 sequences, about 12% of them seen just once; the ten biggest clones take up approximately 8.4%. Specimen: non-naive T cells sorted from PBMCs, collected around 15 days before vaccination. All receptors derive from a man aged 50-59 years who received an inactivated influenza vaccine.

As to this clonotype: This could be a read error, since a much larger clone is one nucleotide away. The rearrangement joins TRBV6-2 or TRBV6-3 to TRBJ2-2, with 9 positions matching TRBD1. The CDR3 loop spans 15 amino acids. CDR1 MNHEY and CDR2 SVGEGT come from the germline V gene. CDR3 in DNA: TGTGCCAGCAGCCGGGACAGGGATTACACCGTGGAGCTGTTTTTT. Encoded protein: CASSRDRDYTVELFF.

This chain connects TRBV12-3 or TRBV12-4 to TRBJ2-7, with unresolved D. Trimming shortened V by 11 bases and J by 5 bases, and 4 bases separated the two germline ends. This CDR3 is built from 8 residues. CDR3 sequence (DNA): TGTGCCCCGAACGAGCAGTACTTC. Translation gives CAPNEQYF.

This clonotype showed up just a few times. CDR3 nucleotides: TGTGCCAGTAGTATATCATTCTCCTACGAGCAGTACTTC. This translates into CASSISFSYEQYF. This chain connects TRBV19 to TRBJ2-7; D call uncertain. Trimming cost V 2 bases and J 0 bases, with 5 bases left between them. The CDR3 loop spans 13 amino acids. Germline V CDR1 and CDR2: LNHDA, SQIVND (reference sequence).

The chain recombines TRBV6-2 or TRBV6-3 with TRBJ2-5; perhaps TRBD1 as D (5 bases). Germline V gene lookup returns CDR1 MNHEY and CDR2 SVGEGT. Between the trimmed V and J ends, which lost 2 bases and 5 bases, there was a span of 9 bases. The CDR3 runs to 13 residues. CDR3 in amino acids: CASSYQGWETQYF. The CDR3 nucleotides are TGTGCCAGCAGTTACCAGGGTTGGGAGACCCAGTACTTC.

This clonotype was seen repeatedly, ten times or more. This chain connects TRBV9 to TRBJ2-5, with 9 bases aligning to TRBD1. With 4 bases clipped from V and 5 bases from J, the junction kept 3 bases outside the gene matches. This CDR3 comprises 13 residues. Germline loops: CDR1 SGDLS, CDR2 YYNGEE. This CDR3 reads CASSRDRAETQYF. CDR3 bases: TGTGCCAGCAGCCGGGACAGGGCGGAGACCCAGTACTTC.

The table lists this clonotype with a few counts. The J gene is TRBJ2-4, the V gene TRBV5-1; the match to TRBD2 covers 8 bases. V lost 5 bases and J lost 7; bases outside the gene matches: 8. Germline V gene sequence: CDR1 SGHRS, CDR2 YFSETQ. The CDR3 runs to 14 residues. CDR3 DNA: TGCGCCAGCAGGGCCGGGACTAGTGAGAACATTCAGTACTTC. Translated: CASRAGTSENIQYF.

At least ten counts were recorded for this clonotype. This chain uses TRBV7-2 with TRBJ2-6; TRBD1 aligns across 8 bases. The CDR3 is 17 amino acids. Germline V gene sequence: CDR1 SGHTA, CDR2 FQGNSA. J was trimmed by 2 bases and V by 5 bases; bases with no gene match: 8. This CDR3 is CASSPRQGRPGANVLTF. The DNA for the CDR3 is TGTGCCAGCAGCCCGAGACAGGGGAGACCTGGGGCCAACGTCCTGACTTTC.

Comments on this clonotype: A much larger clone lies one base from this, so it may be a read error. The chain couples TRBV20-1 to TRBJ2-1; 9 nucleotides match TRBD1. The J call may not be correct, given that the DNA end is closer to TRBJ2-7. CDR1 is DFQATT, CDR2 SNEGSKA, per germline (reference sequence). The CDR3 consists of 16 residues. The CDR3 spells CSARESHGTGYNEQYF. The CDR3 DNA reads TGCAGTGCTAGGGAAAGCCACGGGACAGGGTACAATGAGCAGTACTTC.

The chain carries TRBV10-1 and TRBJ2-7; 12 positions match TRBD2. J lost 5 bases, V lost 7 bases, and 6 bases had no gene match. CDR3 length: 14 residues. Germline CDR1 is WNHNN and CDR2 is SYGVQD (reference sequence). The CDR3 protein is CASTSGLAGHEQYF. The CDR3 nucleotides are TGCGCCAGCACCTCGGGACTAGCGGGCCACGAGCAGTACTTC.

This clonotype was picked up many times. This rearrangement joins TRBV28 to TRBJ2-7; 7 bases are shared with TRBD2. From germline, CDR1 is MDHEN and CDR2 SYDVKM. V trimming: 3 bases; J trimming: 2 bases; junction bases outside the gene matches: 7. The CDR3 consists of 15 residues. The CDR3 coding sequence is TGTGCCAGCAGTTTCCCGGCGGGAGTAACCTACGAGCAGTACTTC. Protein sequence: CASSFPAGVTYEQYF. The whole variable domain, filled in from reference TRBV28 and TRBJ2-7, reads DVKVTQSSRYLVKRTGEKVFLECVQDMDHENMFWYRQDPGLGLRLIYFSYDVKMKEKGDIPEGYSVSREKKERFSLILESASTNQTSMYLCASSFPAGVTYEQYFGPGTRLTVT.

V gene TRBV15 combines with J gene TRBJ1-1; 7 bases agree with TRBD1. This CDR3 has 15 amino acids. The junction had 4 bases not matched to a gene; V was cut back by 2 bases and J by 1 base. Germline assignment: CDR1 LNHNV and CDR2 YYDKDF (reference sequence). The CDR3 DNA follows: TGTGCCACCAGCAGATCCCGGACAGGGAACACTGAAGCTTTCTTT. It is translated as CATSRSRTGNTEAFF. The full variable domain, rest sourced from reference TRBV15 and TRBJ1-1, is DAMVIQNPRYQVTQFGKPVTLSCSQTLNHNVMYWYQQKSSQAPKLLFHYYDKDFNNEADTPDNFQSRRPNTSFCFLDIRSPGLGDTAMYLCATSRSRTGNTEAFFGQGTRLTVV.

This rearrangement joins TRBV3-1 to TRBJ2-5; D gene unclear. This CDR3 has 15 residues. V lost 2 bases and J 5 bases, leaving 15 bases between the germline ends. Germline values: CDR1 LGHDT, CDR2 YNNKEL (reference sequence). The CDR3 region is CASSQPPPERETQYF. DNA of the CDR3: TGTGCCAGCAGCCAACCCCCACCTGAACGGGAGACCCAGTACTTC.

CDR3 protein: CASSPTSGNQPQHF. The CDR3, as DNA: TGTGCCAGCAGCCCTACGTCGGGCAATCAGCCCCAGCATTTT. This chain uses TRBV7-2 with TRBJ1-5; D is uncertain. Trimming stripped 5 bases from V and 2 bases from J, with 10 bases between. Germline lookup yields CDR1 SGHTA and CDR2 FQGNSA. The CDR3 is 14 amino acids.

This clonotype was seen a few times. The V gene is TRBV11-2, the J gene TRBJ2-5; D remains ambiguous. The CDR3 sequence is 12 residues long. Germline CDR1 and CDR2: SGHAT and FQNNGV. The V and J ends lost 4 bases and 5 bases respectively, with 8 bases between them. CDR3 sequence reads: CASSSWIETQYF. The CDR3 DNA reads TGTGCCAGCAGCTCATGGATCGAGACCCAGTACTTC.

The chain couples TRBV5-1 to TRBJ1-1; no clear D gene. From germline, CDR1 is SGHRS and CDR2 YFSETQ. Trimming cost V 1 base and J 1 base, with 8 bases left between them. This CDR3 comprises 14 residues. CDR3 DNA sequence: TGCGCCAGCAGCTTGAGCGGTTGGAACACTGAAGCTTTCTTT. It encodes CASSLSGWNTEAFF.

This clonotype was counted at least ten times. The CDR3 protein is CSARTAPSETQYF. For the CDR3, the DNA is TGCAGTGCTAGGACAGCCCCATCAGAGACCCAGTACTTC. The chain combines TRBV20-1 with TRBJ2-5; TRBD1 is a possible D gene (5 bases). Trimming stripped 3 bases from V and 4 bases from J, with 12 bases between. This CDR3 contains 13 residues. Germline V gene data show CDR1 as DFQATT and CDR2 as SNEGSKA (reference sequence).

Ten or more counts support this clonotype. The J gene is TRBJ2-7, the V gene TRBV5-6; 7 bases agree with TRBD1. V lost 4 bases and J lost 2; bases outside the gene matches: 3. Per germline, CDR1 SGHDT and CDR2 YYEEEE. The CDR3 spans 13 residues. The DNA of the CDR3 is TGTGCCAGCAGCCGACAGGGACCCTACGAGCAGTACTTC. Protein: CASSRQGPYEQYF. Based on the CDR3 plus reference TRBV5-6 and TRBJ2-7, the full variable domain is DAGVTQSPTHLIKTRGQQVTLRCSPKSGHDTVSWYQQALGQGPQFIFQYYEEEERQRGNFPDRFSGHQFPNYSSELNVNALLLGDSALYLCASSRQGPYEQYFGPGTRLTVT.

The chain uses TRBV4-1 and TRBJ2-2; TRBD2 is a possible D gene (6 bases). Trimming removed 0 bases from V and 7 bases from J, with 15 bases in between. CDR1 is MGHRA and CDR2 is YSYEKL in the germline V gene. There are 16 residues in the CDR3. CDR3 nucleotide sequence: TGCGCCAGCAGCCAAGATACTAGCTCTCGTAGCGGGGAGCTGTTTTTT. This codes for CASSQDTSSRSGELFF.